This TCR beta chain was identified during a study of OX40 agonist ivuxolimab in advanced cancers. Study at large: The patients received agonistic anti-OX40 (CD134) antibody ivuxolimab. Cancers in dose escalation were hepatocellular, melanoma, renal cell and head and neck. Overall study results and limits: Expanded clones were, on average, more numerous among CD8+ T cells than CD4+. Dose levels from 0.1 to 3.0 mg/kg saw CD4+ and CD8+ blood T cells expand clonally by week 6.

As regards this clone: Its target is unknown.

V was cut by 0 bases and J by 4 bases, with 8 bases left in between. Germline-derived CDR1 and CDR2 are SGHVS and FNYEAQ. The length of the CDR3 is 14 residues. Method: immunoSEQ multiplex PCR; TCRdb's copy keeps in-frame clones and lacks some. This sample carries 40,000 to 55,000 clones, 88% of them seen once, and the ten largest clones take approximately 3.5%. The V and J genes are TRBV7-6 and TRBJ2-3, with a weak D call TRBD2 (5 bases). The specimen was CD4+ or CD8+ T cells sorted from blood, collected in a trial of the OX40 agonist ivuxolimab. This clonotype was obtained from an adult with an advanced solid tumor such as melanoma, head and neck, liver or kidney cancer. The CDR3 DNA reads TGTGCCAGCAGCTTAGCGATGAGGGCAGATACGCAGTATTTT. It specifies CASSLAMRADTQYF.